The T cell receptor (beta chain) described here comes from a study of blood T cell repertoires in COVID-19. V shed 11 bases and J shed 6 bases, with 14 bases lying between them. The CDR3 is 12 residues long. Germline loops: CDR1 MDHEN, CDR2 SYDVKM. In the original analysis: Using reference gene primer amplification, nucleated cell counts were estimated. Profiling relied on immunoSEQ multiplex PCR, and the TCRdb table lists in-frame clones only, not all of them. V, J and clone size are taken as reported in that table, and D and trimming were inferred from the DNA itself. The table lists roughly 63,000 clones, approximately 88% of them singletons. In this sample, this clone turned up once.

The TCR sequence derives from a human donor in a cohort sampled during active COVID-19. The sample taken for sequencing was peripheral blood. This sequence joins TRBV28 and TRBJ1-5; tentatively, D is TRBD1 (6 bases). The CDR3 bases are TGTGCCGGGGGGGCCTCGGGTCAGCCCCAGCATTTT. It translates to CAGGASGQPQHF. The full variable domain, with the rest looked up from reference TRBV28 and TRBJ1-5, is DVKVTQSSRYLVKRTGEKVFLECVQDMDHENMFWYRQDPGLGLRLIYFSYDVKMKEKGDIPEGYSVSREKKERFSLILESASTNQTSMYLCAGGASGQPQHFGDGTRLSIL.